This T cell receptor beta chain was documented in a study of shared clonotypes between healthy human individuals (dated by TCRdb to between 2020 and 2021). Regarding the complete study: Three men and a couple of women, aged 18 to 49 years, made up the cohort. Blood TCR repertoires of a handful of healthy adults were deeply sequenced to estimate repertoire size and the extent of clonotype sharing between individuals. Per donor, three plates each were used for CD4 naive and CD4 memory, two for CD8 naive, and one for CD8 memory. To increase sequencing depth and limit assay-specific biases, different laboratories used diverse techniques to prepare libraries and sequence TCR repertoires. Leukapheresis yielded between about 0.9 and 9 billion PBMCs per donor. Study-wide conclusions, independent of this receptor: Compared with non-shared clonotypes, the clonotypes found in all four sorted-subset donors had higher generation probabilities. Because the study included a small number of donors, the genetic and exposure-history diversity represented was limited. Naive subsets generally had larger estimated clonotype richness than memory subsets. When several donors were compared, the shared fraction of clonotypes was 5% to 6.5% for naive CD4, about 4% for naive CD8, roughly 2.3% for memory CD4, and 0.4% for memory CD8. Sampling was limited to blood, and TCR repertoires in tissue likely differ from TCR repertoires in blood. Pairwise subsampling led to the expectation that sequencing depth would affect the degree of clonotype sharing among donors. Incomplete sequencing was indicated by rarefaction of sorted-subset datasets, despite the large sequencing depth.

For this clone: It lacks a known antigen. One base away there is no much larger clone; base qualities are not given.

TCR CDR3 regions were amplified from genomic DNA by multiplex PCR using the deep immunoSEQ assay. Extracted genomic DNA from each cell subset was spread evenly across all wells of several immunoSEQ 96-well plates, with each plate serving as a replicate. For sorted subsets, 150 to 250 ng genomic DNA, equal to 25,000 to 35,000 T cell genomes, was loaded into each replicate PCR. The purified libraries were quantified using a Qubit 3.0 fluorometer, sized with a Bioanalyzer 2100, and then quantified again using the KAPA Library Quantification kit. Every immunoSEQ 96-well plate was sequenced on a separate single-read 150-cycle Illumina NextSeq 550 flow cell. On the study's bioinformatics: Because only junctional sequences without quality scores were contained in the immunoSEQ output, filtering matching that applied to full-length reads could not be performed. Sequences were annotated with PyIR, a Python wrapper for IgBLAST v1.9, and V/J genes and CDR3 were assigned using IMGT germline references. Reads with weak V/J assignments (E-value above 1e-6), missing CDR3, stop codons, out-of-frame junctions, or ambiguous translated residues were removed. A V3J clonotype was defined by an identical inferred V gene, J gene, and CDR3 amino acid sequence. To compute the percentage overlap between repertoires, the number of shared unique clonotypes was divided by the size of the smaller repertoire. Three approaches were used to assess repertoire richness: RTK rarefaction, the Chao1 estimator, and Recon v2.1 estimates of unobserved clonotypes. Generation probabilities were computed with OLGA for all TCRbeta clonotypes obtained by the gDNA method from several donors. TCRdb took this table from immuneACCESS and kept in-frame rearrangements with V and J called. Such tables lack part of the clones; where checked against another copy, unresolved V genes explain under half of the gap, and the rest is unexplained. The V and J calls and clone size were taken over from that table, and D and trimming were inferred from the DNA. The sample table records 2,500,000 or so clones; approximately 94% of these occur just once. The leading ten clones occupy roughly 0.15% of the sample.

The germline V gene encodes CDR1 MNHEY and CDR2 SVGAGI. Ends trimmed: V by 5 bases, J by 5 bases; bases unmatched to a gene: 5. From the cysteine through the phenylalanine, the CDR3 covers 13 amino acids. Only the CDR3 part of the read is kept: 39 bases, read in frame from the first base. The donors were healthy, HIV-negative adults with no recently reported acute infections or vaccinations. Only Caucasian adults living in Nashville, Tennessee, USA were represented among the donors. CD4+ T cells were enriched by magnetic negative selection, after which naive cells were positively selected on CD45RA and the negative fraction was taken as the memory subset. After blood collection by leukapheresis, PBMCs were isolated using Ficoll-Histopaque density gradient centrifugation and then cryopreserved in the vapor phase of liquid nitrogen. Analytical flow cytometry was used to check the purity and quantity of each magnetically sorted T cell population. Each sorted fraction had its genomic DNA isolated and then quantified by UV absorbance on a Nanodrop 2000c.

The TCR was taken from a man in his late teens or twenties in good health. The sequence links TRBV6-5 to TRBJ2-5; 7 junctional bases match TRBD1. Sequenced input: naive CD4+ T cells sorted from blood. Taken with the paper, the label for cell subset or site translates to: CD45RA+ positively selected. The CDR3 has the sequence CASSTTGWETQYF. At the DNA level, the sequence is TGTGCCAGCAGTACGACAGGGTGGGAGACCCAGTACTTC.